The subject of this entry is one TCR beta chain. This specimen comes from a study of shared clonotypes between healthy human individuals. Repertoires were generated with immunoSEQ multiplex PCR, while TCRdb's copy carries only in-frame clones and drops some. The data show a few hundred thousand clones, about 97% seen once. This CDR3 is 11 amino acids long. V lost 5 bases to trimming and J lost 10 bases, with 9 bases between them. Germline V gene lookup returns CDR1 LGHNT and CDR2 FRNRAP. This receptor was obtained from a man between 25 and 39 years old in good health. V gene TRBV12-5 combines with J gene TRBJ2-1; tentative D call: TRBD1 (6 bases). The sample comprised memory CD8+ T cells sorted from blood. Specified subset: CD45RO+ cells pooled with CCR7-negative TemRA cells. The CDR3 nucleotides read TGTGCTAGTGGTGAAACAGGGGAGCAGTTCTTC. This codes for CASGETGEQFF.